This TCR beta chain comes out of a study of blood T cells in healthy people across ages. Primers used in a second PCR of about 7 to 12 cycles were a sample-barcoded 5' primer and a J-beta primer mix. Through a template-switch adaptor with 12 random nucleotides, each cDNA molecule received a tag. TCRdb re-called the 5' RACE reads with MiXCR, one entry per CDR3 protein. The data hold about 1.4 million distinct CDR3 sequences, with approximately 59% observed a single time. The CDR3 length is 14 residues. Germline values: CDR1 SEHNR, CDR2 FQNEAQ (reference sequence). The V end lost 5 bases, the J end lost 4 bases, and 11 bases lay between the germline ends.

V gene TRBV7-9 combines with J gene TRBJ2-2, with a possible D match to TRBD1 (6 bases). The sequenced sample was blood. The sequence came from a man aged 18 to 30 in good health. The CDR3 protein is CASSPRGITGELFF. The CDR3 nucleotides are TGTGCCAGCAGCCCCAGGGGTATCACCGGGGAGCTGTTTTTT.